This T cell receptor beta chain was obtained from a study of OX40 agonist ivuxolimab in advanced cancers. Study in general: Prior anti-PD-1, anti-PD-L1 or anti-CTLA-4 therapy did not bar entry, and approximately 40% had some.

The assay was immunoSEQ multiplex PCR, and TCRdb's table has in-frame clones only and misses some. The table has some 62,000 clones, about 92% seen once. Germline-derived CDR1 and CDR2 are SGHDT and YYEEEE. This CDR3 region has 16 residues. Trimming stripped 2 bases from V and 2 bases from J, with 16 bases between. The sequencing here drew on CD4+ or CD8+ T cells sorted from blood, taken in a trial of the OX40 agonist ivuxolimab. The V call is TRBV5-6, the J call TRBJ1-2, with a tentative D call TRBD1 (5 bases). The clonotype originates from an adult with an advanced solid tumor such as melanoma, head and neck, liver or kidney cancer. CDR3 amino acids: CASSLLLFRDNYGYTF. CDR3 in DNA: TGTGCCAGCAGCTTACTTTTATTCCGGGACAACTATGGCTACACCTTC.